The 8 T cell receptor beta chains reported below all come from one sample, sequenced in a study of T cell repertoires in cytomegalovirus infection. The antigens these receptors bind are not known. In TCRdb, the reads were re-called with MiXCR into one record per CDR3 protein. The profile shows about 220,000 distinct CDR3 sequences, about 40% of them singletons. Here the sequenced sample was CD8+ T cells from cultured PBMCs, taken from culture after CMV antigen stimulation. These receptors all stem from a human donor in good health (CMV status not recorded). Some clones in this sample may be carry-over from other donors' samples.

CDR3 sequence (DNA): TGTGCCAGCAGGACTGAGAAAGCCCTTGATTCACCCCTCCACTTT. Residues: CASRTEKALDSPLHF. This rearrangement joins TRBV7-4 to TRBJ1-6; D remains unclear. V was cut by 6 bases and J by 8 bases, with 17 bases left in between. This CDR3 is 15 amino acids long. The germline CDR1 and CDR2 sequences are SGHVT and SQSDAQ.

Note on this clonotype: A much larger clone lies a single base off, so this may be a read error. The chain couples TRBV7-2 to TRBJ1-1; no clear D. Germline CDR1 and CDR2: SGHTA and FQGNSA. With 3 bases removed from V and 3 bases from J, the gap between germline ends came to 5 bases. The CDR3 has 12 amino acids. The CDR3 sequence: CASSFIDTEAFF. CDR3 DNA sequence: TGTGCCAGCAGCTTCATCGACACTGAAGCTTTCTTT. Looking up the rest from reference TRBV7-2 and TRBJ1-1 gives the full variable domain: GAGVSQSPSNKVTEKGKDVELRCDPISGHTALYWYRQSLGQGLEFLIYFQGNSAPDKSGLPSDRFSAERTGGSVSTLTIQRTQQEDSAVYLCASSFIDTEAFFGQGTRLTVV.

This clonotype appeared a few times. The chain couples TRBV18 to TRBJ2-3, with 11 bases lining up with TRBD1. This CDR3 has 15 amino acids. With V trimmed by 6 bases and J by 3 bases, 5 bases remained unmatched. Germline assignment: CDR1 KGHSH and CDR2 LQKENI. The CDR3 DNA follows: TGTGCCAGCTCCCCGGACAGGGGGCGAACAGATACGCAGTATTTT. Translated, it gives CASSPDRGRTDTQYF.

With regard to this clonotype: An end of the junction differs from the germline gene, which may be a read error. This chain connects TRBV7-9 to TRBJ1-3; no firm D call. Germline loops: CDR1 SEHNR, CDR2 FQNEAQ (reference sequence). The CDR3 runs 14 residues. CDR3 sequence reads: CASNSVSSGNTTYF. In DNA, the CDR3 is TGTGCCAGCAATTCGGTCTCCTCTGGAAACACCACATATTTT.

The chain couples TRBV9 to TRBJ2-1, with D tentatively TRBD1 (6 bases). The CDR3 totals 15 residues. Germline V gene lookup returns CDR1 SGDLS and CDR2 YYNGEE. V was pared by 1 base and J by 8 bases, with 16 bases between. The CDR3 spells CASSVYRVDGDEQFF. The CDR3 DNA reads TGTGCCAGCAGCGTATACAGGGTAGATGGTGATGAGCAGTTCTTC.

This clonotype has just a few counts. V usage is TRBV7-6 and J usage is TRBJ2-7; TRBD2 is a possible D gene (5 bases). Deletions cut 5 bases from V and 2 bases from J, with 19 bases between. Per the germline V gene, CDR1 is SGHVS and CDR2 is FNYEAQ. The CDR3 is made up of 16 amino acids. CDR3: CASSPPEGPDAYEQYF. DNA for the CDR3: TGTGCCAGCAGCCCCCCCGAGGGTCCGGATGCCTACGAGCAGTACTTC.

This clonotype was observed at least ten times. The rearrangement joins TRBV7-3 to TRBJ2-1, with TRBD2 matching 9 bases. The ends lost 2 bases at V and 4 bases at J; junction bases unmatched: 12. Germline-derived CDR1 and CDR2 are SGHTA and FQGTGA. The CDR3 length is 18 residues. The CDR3 loop reads CASSLYSSLAGGYNEQFF. The CDR3 DNA sequence: TGTGCCAGCAGCTTATATTCATCACTAGCGGGTGGATACAATGAGCAGTTCTTC.

The rearrangement links TRBV27 to TRBJ2-7, with D hard to call. Germline V CDR1 and CDR2: MNHEY, SMNVEV (reference sequence). The CDR3 loop spans 15 amino acids. V shed 2 bases and J shed 0 bases, with 11 bases lying between them. The CDR3: CASSLRPRSSYEQYF. The CDR3 region has the DNA TGTGCCAGCAGTTTACGACCTAGGAGCTCCTACGAGCAGTACTTC.